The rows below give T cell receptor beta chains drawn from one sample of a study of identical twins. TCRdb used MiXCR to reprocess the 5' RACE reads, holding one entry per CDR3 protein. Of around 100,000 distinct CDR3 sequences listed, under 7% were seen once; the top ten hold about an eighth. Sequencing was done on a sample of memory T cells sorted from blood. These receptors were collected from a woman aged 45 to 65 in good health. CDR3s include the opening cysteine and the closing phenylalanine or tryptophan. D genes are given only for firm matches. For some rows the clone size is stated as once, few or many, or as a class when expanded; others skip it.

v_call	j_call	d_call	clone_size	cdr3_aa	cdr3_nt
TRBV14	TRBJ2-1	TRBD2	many	CASSPKLAGVREQFF	TGTGCCAGCAGCCCAAAACTAGCGGGAGTTCGTGAGCAGTTCTTC
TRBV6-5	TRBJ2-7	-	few	CASGRDSSYEQYF	TGTGCCAGCGGCCGAGACAGCTCCTACGAGCAGTACTTC
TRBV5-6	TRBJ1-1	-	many	CASSLDTEAFF	TGTGCCAGCAGCTTGGACACTGAAGCTTTCTTT
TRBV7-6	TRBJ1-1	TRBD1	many	CASSLTDRGTEAFF	TGTGCCAGCAGCTTAACGGACAGGGGGACTGAAGCTTTCTTT
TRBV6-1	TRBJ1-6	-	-	CASSESSATARSPLHF	TGTGCCAGCAGTGAATCCAGCGCGACAGCGAGGTCACCCCTCCACTTT
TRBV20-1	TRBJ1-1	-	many	CSPRGLLNTEAFF	TGCAGCCCACGGGGGCTACTGAACACTGAAGCTTTCTTT
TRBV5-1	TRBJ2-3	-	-	CASQGTRTDTQYF	TGCGCCAGCCAGGGGACTCGCACAGATACGCAGTATTTT
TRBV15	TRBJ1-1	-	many	CATSRGGASEAFF	TGTGCCACCAGCAGAGGGGGGGCCTCCGAAGCTTTCTTT
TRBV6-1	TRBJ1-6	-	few	CASSVQGNSPLHF	TGTGCCAGCAGTGTTCAGGGAAATTCACCCCTCCACTTT
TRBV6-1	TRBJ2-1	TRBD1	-	CATLPDRVREQFF	TGTGCCACTTTACCGGACAGGGTGAGGGAGCAGTTCTTC
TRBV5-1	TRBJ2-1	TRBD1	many	CASSAQGGRYEQFF	TGCGCCAGCAGCGCACAGGGGGGCCGGTATGAGCAGTTCTTC
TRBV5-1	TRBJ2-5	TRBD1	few	CASSSTGKGQETQYF	TGCGCCAGCAGCTCGACAGGGAAAGGGCAAGAGACCCAGTACTTC
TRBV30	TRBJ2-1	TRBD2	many	CAWIRGLAGDEQFF	TGTGCCTGGATCCGGGGACTAGCGGGAGATGAGCAGTTCTTC
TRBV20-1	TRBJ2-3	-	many	CSVRDTSTDTQYF	TGCAGTGTTAGGGACACTAGCACAGATACGCAGTATTTT
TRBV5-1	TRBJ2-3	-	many	CASSPGQSTDTQYF	TGCGCCAGCAGTCCGGGACAAAGCACAGATACGCAGTATTTT
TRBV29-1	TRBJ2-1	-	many	CSVGVSATNEQFF	TGCAGCGTTGGGGTCAGCGCCACCAATGAGCAGTTCTTC
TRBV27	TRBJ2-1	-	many	CASSLSMSFSLYNEQFF	TGTGCCAGCAGTTTATCGATGTCGTTTTCTCTTTACAATGAGCAGTTCTTC
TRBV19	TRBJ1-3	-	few	CAISPGTGNTIYF	TGTGCCATTAGTCCCGGGACGGGAAACACCATATATTTT
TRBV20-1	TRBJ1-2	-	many	CSARRGQSYGYTF	TGCAGTGCTAGACGCGGACAAAGCTATGGCTACACCTTC
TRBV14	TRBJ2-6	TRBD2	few	CASSQVKALAGGTGANVLTF	TGTGCCAGCAGCCAAGTCAAGGCCCTAGCGGGGGGCACTGGGGCCAACGTCCTGACTTTC
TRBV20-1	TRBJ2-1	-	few	CSARDKSSYNEQFF	TGCAGTGCTAGAGATAAGAGCTCCTACAATGAGCAGTTCTTC
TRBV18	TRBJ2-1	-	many	CASSPPGKARGHSEQFF	TGTGCCAGCTCACCACCAGGAAAGGCACGGGGGCATAGTGAGCAGTTCTTC
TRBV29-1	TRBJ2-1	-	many	CSVEMLAYNEQFF	TGCAGCGTTGAAATGTTAGCCTACAATGAGCAGTTCTTC
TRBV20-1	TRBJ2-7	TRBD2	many	CSASYSGGGSSYEQYF	TGCAGTGCTAGTTATAGCGGGGGGGGAAGCTCCTACGAGCAGTACTTC
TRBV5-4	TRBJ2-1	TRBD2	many	CASSLAGRGRRSYNEQFF	TGTGCCAGCAGCTTGGCTGGTCGCGGGAGACGTTCCTACAATGAGCAGTTCTTC
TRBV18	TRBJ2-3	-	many	CASSPPGPSTQYF	TGTGCCAGCTCACCACCGGGACCTAGTACGCAGTATTTT
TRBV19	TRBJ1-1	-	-	CATTDPGRTNTEAFF	TGTGCCACCACAGATCCCGGACGGACTAACACTGAGGCTTTCTTT
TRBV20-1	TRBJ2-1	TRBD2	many	CSARKIAGDGYNEQFF	TGCAGTGCTAGAAAAATAGCGGGAGATGGCTACAATGAGCAGTTCTTC
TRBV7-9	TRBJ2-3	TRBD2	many	CASSFPGLAGADTQYF	TGTGCCAGCAGCTTCCCGGGACTAGCGGGAGCAGATACGCAGTATTTT
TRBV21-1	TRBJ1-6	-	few	CASSIVLKDSPLHF	TGTGCCAGCAGCATAGTCCTTAAGGATTCACCCCTCCACTTT
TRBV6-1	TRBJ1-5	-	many	CASKAQINQPQHF	TGTGCCAGCAAGGCCCAGATCAATCAGCCCCAGCATTTT
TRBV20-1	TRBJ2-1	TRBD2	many	CSASDAGTRGDNEQFF	TGCAGTGCTAGTGATGCCGGGACTAGGGGGGACAATGAGCAGTTCTTC
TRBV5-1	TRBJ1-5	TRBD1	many	CASSLYPLTGGLNQPQHF	TGCGCCAGCAGCCTATATCCCTTAACAGGGGGCCTCAATCAGCCCCAGCATTTT
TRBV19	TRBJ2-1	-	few	CASSIRGSYNEQFF	TGTGCCAGTAGTATTAGGGGTTCCTACAATGAGCAGTTCTTC
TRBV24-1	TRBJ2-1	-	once	CATSDSPREQFF	TGTGCCACCAGTGATTCCCCCAGGGAGCAGTTCTTC
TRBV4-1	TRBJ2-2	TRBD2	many	CASSQGHGAGPNTGELFF	TGCGCCAGCAGCCAAGGCCACGGAGCGGGGCCGAACACCGGGGAGCTGTTTTTT
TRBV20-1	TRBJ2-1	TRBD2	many	CSASAGGLHNEQFF	TGCAGTGCTAGCGCGGGAGGTCTACACAATGAGCAGTTCTTC
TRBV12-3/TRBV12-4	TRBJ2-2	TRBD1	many	CASSRQGWNTGELFF	TGTGCCAGCAGTCGACAGGGTTGGAACACCGGGGAGCTGTTTTTT
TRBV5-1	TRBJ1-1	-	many	CASSLGTSEVATEAFF	TGCGCCAGCAGCTTAGGGACCTCGGAGGTAGCGACTGAAGCTTTCTTT
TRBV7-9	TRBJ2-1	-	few	CASSRIRDGNEQFF	TGTGCCAGCAGCAGAATCCGGGACGGAAATGAGCAGTTCTTC
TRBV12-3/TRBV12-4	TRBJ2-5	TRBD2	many	CASSFGGEQTQYF	TGTGCCAGCAGTTTTGGGGGGGAGCAGACCCAGTACTTC
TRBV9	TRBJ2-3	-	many	CASSGTSDTQYF	TGTGCCAGCAGCGGGACGTCAGATACGCAGTATTTT
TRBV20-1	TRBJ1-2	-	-	CSARAPGPGYTF	TGCAGTGCTAGAGCTCCAGGCCCGGGCTACACCTTC
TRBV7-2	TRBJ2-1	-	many	CASSSSRGLQFF	TGTGCCAGCAGCTCCTCCCGCGGCCTGCAGTTCTTC
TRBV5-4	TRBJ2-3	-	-	CASSLGRGADTQYF	TGTGCCAGCAGCTTGGGCAGGGGTGCAGATACGCAGTATTTT
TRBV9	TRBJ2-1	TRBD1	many	CASSPGTGQFF	TGTGCCAGCAGCCCCGGGACAGGGCAGTTCTTC
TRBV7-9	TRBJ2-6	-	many	CASTLTGANVLTF	TGTGCCAGCACCCTGACTGGGGCCAACGTCCTGACTTTC
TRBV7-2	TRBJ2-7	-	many	CASSFGADYEQYF	TGTGCCAGCAGCTTTGGGGCCGATTACGAGCAGTACTTC
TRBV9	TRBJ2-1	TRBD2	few	CASSVGFGRFNEQFF	TGTGCCAGCAGCGTAGGCTTCGGGAGGTTCAATGAGCAGTTCTTC
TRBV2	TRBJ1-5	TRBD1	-	CAGLTGNQPQHF	TGTGCCGGTTTGACAGGGAATCAGCCCCAGCATTTT
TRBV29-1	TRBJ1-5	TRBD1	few	CSVRTGQPNQPQHF	TGCAGCGTGAGAACGGGACAGCCTAATCAGCCCCAGCATTTT
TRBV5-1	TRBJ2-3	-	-	CASSTAGATDTQYF	TGCGCCAGCAGCACCGCGGGGGCCACAGATACGCAGTATTTT
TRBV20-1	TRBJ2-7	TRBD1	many	CSAPGQGDYEQYF	TGCAGTGCCCCCGGACAGGGAGACTACGAGCAGTACTTC
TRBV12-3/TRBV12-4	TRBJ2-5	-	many	CASSSEGQHRTQYF	TGTGCCAGCAGTTCCGAAGGACAGCATCGGACCCAGTACTTC